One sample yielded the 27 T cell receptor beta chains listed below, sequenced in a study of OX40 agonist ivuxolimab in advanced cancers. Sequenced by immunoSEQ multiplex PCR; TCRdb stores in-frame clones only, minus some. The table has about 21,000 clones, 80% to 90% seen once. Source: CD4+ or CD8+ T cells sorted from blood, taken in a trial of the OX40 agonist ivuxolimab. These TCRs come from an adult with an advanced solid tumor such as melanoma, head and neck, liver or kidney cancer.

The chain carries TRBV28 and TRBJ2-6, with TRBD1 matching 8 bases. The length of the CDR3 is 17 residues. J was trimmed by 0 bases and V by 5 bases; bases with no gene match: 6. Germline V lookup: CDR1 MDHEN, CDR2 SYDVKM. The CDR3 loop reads CASSTGTGTSGANVLTF. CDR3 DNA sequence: TGTGCCAGCAGTACCGGGACAGGAACCTCTGGGGCCAACGTCCTGACTTTC.

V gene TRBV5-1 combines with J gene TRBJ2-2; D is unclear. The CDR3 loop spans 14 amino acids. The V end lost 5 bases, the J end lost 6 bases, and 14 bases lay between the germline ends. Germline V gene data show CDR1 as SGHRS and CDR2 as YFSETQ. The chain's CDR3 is CASRITDGAGELFF. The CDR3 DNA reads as TGCGCCAGCAGAATCACCGATGGAGCCGGGGAGCTGTTTTTT. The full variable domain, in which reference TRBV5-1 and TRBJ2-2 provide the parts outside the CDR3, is KAGVTQTPRYLIKTRGQQVTLSCSPISGHRSVSWYQQTPGQGLQFLFEYFSETQRNKGNFPGRFSGRQFSNSRSEMNVSTLELGDSALYLCASRITDGAGELFFGEGSRLTVL.

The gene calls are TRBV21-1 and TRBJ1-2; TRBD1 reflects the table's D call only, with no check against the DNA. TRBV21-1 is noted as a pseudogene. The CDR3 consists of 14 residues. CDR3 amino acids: CASSKEGALGGYTF. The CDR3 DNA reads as TGTGCCAGCAGCAAAGAGGGGGCTTTAGGTGGCTACACCTTC.

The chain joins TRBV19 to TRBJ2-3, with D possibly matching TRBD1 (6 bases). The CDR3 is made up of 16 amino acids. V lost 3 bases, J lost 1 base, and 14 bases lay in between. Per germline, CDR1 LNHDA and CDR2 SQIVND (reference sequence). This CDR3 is CASSIGQTSGTDTQYF. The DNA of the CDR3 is TGTGCCAGTAGTATCGGACAGACCTCTGGCACAGATACGCAGTATTTT.

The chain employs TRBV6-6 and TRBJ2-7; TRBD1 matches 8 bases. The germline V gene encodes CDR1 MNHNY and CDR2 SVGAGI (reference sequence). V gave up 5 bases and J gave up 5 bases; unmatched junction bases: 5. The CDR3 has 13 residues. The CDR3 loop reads CASSPDRDNEQYF. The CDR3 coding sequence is TGTGCCAGCAGTCCGGACAGGGACAACGAGCAGTACTTC.

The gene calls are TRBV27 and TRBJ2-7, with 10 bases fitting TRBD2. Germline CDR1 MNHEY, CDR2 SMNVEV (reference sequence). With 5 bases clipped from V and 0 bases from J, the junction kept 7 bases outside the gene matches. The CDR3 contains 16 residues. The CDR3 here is CASSPLAGVSSYEQYF. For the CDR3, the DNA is TGTGCCAGCAGTCCCCTAGCGGGAGTTAGCTCCTACGAGCAGTACTTC.

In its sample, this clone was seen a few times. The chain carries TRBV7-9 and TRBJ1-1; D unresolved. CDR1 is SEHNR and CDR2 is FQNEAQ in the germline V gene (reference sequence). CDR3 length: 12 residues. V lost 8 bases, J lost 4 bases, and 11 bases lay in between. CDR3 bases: TGTGCCAGCGGCGATTGGGGCACTGAAGCTTTCTTT. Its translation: CASGDWGTEAFF.

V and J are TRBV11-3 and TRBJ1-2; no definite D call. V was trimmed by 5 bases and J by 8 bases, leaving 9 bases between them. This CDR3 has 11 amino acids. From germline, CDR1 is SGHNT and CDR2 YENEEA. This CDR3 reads CASSVGYGYTF. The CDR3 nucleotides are TGTGCCAGCAGCGTAGGGTACGGCTACACCTTC.

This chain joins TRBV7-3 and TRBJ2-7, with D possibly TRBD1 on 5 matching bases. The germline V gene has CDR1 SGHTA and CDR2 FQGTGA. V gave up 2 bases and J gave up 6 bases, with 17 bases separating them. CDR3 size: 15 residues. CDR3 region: CASSLGAYGSTEQYF. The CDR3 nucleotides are TGTGCCAGCAGCTTAGGGGCGTACGGTTCGACCGAGCAGTACTTC.

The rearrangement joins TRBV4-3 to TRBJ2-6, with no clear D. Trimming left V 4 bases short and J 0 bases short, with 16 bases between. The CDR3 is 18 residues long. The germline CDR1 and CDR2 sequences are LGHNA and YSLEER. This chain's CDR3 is CASSPAGLAPSGANVLTF. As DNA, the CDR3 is TGCGCCAGCAGCCCCGCTGGGCTGGCCCCCTCTGGGGCCAACGTCCTGACTTTC.

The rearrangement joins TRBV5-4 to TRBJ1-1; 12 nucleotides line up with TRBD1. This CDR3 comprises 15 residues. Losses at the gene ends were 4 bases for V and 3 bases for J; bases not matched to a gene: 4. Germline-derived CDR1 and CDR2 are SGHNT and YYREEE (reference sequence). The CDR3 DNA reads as TGTGCCAGCAGCACGGGACAGGGGGCAGACACTGAAGCTTTCTTT. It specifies CASSTGQGADTEAFF.

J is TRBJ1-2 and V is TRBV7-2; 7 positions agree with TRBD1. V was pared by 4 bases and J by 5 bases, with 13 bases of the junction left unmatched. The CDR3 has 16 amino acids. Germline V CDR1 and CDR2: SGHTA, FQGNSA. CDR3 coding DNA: TGTGCCAGCAGCTCGGGGACAGCCACCACTCAATATGGCTACACCTTC. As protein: CASSSGTATTQYGYTF.

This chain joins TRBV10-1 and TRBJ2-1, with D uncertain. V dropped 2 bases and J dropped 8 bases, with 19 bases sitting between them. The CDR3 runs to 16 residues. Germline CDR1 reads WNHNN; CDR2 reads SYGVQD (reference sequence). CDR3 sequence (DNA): TGCGCCAGCAGTGAGCTATCTACTCTAGTACGTGATGAGCAGTTCTTC. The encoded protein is CASSELSTLVRDEQFF.

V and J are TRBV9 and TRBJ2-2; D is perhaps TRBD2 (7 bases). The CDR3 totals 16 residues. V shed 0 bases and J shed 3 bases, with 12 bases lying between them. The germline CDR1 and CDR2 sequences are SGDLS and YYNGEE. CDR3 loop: CASSVAGGAYTGELFF. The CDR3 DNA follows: TGTGCCAGCAGCGTAGCTGGGGGGGCGTACACCGGGGAGCTGTTTTTT.

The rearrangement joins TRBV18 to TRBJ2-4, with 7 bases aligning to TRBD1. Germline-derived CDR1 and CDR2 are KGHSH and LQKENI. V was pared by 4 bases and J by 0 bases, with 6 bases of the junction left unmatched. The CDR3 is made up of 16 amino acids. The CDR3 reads CASSQGQALAKNIQYF. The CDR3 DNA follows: TGTGCCAGCTCACAAGGACAGGCCCTAGCCAAAAACATTCAGTACTTC.

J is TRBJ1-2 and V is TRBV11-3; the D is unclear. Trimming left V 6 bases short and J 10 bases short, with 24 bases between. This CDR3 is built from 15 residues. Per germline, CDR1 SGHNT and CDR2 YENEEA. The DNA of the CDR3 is TGTGCCAGCAGTTCAGAACTGAGCACAAAGGGAGACTACACCTTC. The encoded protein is CASSSELSTKGDYTF.

CDR3 in amino acids: CASVDAGTNEKLFF. CDR3 DNA sequence: TGTGCCAGCGTAGATGCAGGGACTAATGAAAAACTGTTTTTT. The rearrangement uses TRBV2 and TRBJ1-4, with D maybe TRBD1 (5 bases). The CDR3 is made up of 14 amino acids. V dropped 8 bases and J dropped 2 bases, with 12 bases sitting between them. Germline values: CDR1 SNHLY, CDR2 FYNNEI.

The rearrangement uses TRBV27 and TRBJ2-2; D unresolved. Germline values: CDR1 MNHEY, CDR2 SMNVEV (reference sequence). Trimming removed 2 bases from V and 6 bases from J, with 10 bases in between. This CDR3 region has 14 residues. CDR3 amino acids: CASSLGFLAGELFF. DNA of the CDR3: TGTGCCAGCAGTTTAGGTTTTCTAGCCGGGGAGCTGTTTTTT.

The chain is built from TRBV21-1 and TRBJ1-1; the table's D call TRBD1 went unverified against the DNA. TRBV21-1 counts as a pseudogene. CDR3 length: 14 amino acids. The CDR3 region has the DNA TGTGCCAGCAGCAGACAGGGGTGGGGCACTGAAGCTTTCTTT. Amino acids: CASSRQGWGTEAFF.

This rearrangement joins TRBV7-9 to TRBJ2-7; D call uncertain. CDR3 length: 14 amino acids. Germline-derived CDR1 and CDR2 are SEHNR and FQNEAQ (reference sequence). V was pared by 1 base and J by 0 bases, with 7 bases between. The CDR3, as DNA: TGTGCCAGCAGCTTAGGAACAAACTCCTACGAGCAGTACTTC. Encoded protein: CASSLGTNSYEQYF.

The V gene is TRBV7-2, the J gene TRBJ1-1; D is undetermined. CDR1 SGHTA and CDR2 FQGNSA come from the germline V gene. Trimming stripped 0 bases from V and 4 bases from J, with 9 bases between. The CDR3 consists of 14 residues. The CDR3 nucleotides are TGTGCCAGCAGCTTAGCAGGGTGGGGCACTGAAGCTTTCTTT. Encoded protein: CASSLAGWGTEAFF.

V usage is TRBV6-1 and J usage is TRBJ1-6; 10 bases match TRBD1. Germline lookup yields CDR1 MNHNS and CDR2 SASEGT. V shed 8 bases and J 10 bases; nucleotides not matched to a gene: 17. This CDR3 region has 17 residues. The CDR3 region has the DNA TGTGCCAGCGGTAAAGAAACCGGGACAGGGGTTCGGTCACCCCTCCACTTT. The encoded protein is CASGKETGTGVRSPLHF.

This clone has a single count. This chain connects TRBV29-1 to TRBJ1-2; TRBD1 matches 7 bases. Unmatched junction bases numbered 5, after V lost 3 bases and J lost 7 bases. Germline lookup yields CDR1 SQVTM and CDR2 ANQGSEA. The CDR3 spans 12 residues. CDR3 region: CSVEKTGTGYTF. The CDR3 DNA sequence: TGCAGCGTTGAGAAGACAGGGACTGGCTACACCTTC.

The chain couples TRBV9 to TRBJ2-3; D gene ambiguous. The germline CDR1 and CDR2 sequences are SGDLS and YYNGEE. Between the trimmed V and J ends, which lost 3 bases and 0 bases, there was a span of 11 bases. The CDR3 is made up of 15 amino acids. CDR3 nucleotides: TGTGCCAGCAGCGGGAAACCTGGTAGCACAGATACGCAGTATTTT. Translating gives CASSGKPGSTDTQYF.

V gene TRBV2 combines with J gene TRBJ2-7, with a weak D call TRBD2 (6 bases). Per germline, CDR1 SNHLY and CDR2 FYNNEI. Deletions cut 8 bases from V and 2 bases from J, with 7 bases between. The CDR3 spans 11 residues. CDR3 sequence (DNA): TGTGCCAGCGGAGGGGCCTACGAGCAGTACTTC. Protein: CASGGAYEQYF.

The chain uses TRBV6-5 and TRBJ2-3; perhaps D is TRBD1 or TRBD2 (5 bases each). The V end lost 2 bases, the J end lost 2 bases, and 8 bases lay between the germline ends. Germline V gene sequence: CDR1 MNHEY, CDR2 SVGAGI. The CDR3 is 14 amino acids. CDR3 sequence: CASSYVGTTDTQYF. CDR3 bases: TGTGCCAGCAGTTACGTTGGGACCACAGATACGCAGTATTTT.

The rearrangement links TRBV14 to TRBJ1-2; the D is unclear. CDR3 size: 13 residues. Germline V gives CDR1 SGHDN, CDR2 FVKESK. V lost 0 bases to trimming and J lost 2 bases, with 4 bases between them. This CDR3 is CASSQELNYGYTF. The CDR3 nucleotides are TGTGCCAGCAGCCAAGAACTGAACTATGGCTACACCTTC.